The entry below gives a single TCR beta chain sequence along with its context. There are many counts of this clonotype. Its antigen target is currently unknown. No base quality values were provided; no much bigger clone lies one nucleotide off. Relative to germline, V is 6 bases shorter and J is 4 bases shorter, with 18 bases between their ends. Its CDR3 holds 15 amino acids, cysteine through phenylalanine. The DNA shown is the 45-base CDR3, in frame from base 1. This sample is part of a study of CD8 T cells in ankylosing spondylitis listed by TCRdb under 2017. At the level of the whole study: To find TCR variants linked to disease, the study profiled T cell receptor beta repertoires in ankylosing spondylitis patients and healthy donors. The whole study cohort included 108 healthy donors and over 20 ankylosing spondylitis patients. Peripheral blood was sampled, and synovial fluid was also collected from ankylosing spondylitis patients.

Study-wide conclusions, independent of this receptor: A TCR beta motif of fewer than 10 highly homologous amino acid variants appeared characteristic of blood from ankylosing spondylitis patients. Significant enrichment of the disease-linked clones was reported in matched synovial fluid samples from ankylosing spondylitis patients. A CD8+ phenotype was shown by the disease-linked clones, which were found at relatively low frequencies in peripheral blood. Some of the motif variants had been reported before in the synovial fluid and blood of reactive arthritis patients, a finding that suggests common disease-initiation mechanisms.

TCRdb lists the instrument as Illumina HiSeq 2500. Quantitative 5'-RACE with molecular barcodes was used to prepare TCR beta libraries. Per the source publication's procedure: A new computational method, built on a probabilistic model of VDJ rearrangement, was used to identify disease-linked TCR variants. TCRdb itself trimmed the public reads at Q25 with fastp, ran MiXCR and retained productive beta chains. Rows merge per CDR3 protein into single entries with the most common DNA and genes. These V and J calls are TCRdb output, not the study's own analysis. Within this sample are under 250,000 distinct CDR3 sequences, with around 7.9% of them counted one time only. The ten largest clones capture approximately 15% of the sample.

Sequencing was carried out using blood, either unsorted or a sorted T cell fraction (not recorded which). Rearrangement joined TRBV12-3 or TRBV12-4 to TRBJ1-1; no D gene is confidently identified. The receptor comes from a male donor with ankylosing spondylitis. DNA sequence: TGTGCCAGCAGCTTTCGACCCCTAGGTACCACTGAAGCTTTCTTT. The resulting protein is CASSFRPLGTTEAFF.